This T cell receptor (beta chain) stems from a study of identical twins (TCRdb year 2016). With respect to the entire study: TCR alpha and beta repertoires from monozygotic twins, unrelated adults of various ages and cord blood were deep-sequenced to test whether fetal clonotypes persist. To rule out contamination, replicate twin experiments were performed at different times with different library preparation protocols.

All donors were healthy Caucasians. Miltenyi CD45RO+ enrichment and human naive T-cell isolation kits were used to isolate memory (CD45RO+) and naive T cells from PBMC. Study-wide conclusions, independent of this receptor: The excess sharing between twins in beta out-of-frame sequences was weaker because fewer shared sequences reduced the signal-to-noise ratio. Abundant cord blood beta clonotypes carried fewer insertions; young adult naive repertoires showed a weaker similar trend, while memory repertoires showed none. Compared with coincidental sharing between unrelated individuals, out-of-frame TCR alpha sequences shared between twins showed an excess of sequences with low generation probability. Because the same donors could not be followed over many years, conclusions were based on cross-sectional statistical analysis. Invariant T cells such as MAIT and iNKT could partly confound zero-insertion analyses, although diverse VJ usage argued against such confounding for most clonotypes. In monozygotic twins, recombination models systematically underestimated out-of-frame TCR alpha sharing, but the models matched the sharing seen between unrelated individuals.

Library preparation was by 5' RACE. TCRdb lists the instrument as Illumina HiSeq 2000. A universal primer binding site was added through template switching, and the final cDNA carried a unique molecular identifier so that TCR cDNA molecules could be counted accurately. Specific primers in the conserved constant-segment region were used to synthesize first-strand cDNA for TCR alpha and beta chains. To control for contamination, each cDNA library was double barcoded with a SMART-Mk sample barcode plus Illumina barcodes. TruSeq adapter sequences along with Illumina sample barcodes were introduced in two successive PCR steps. TCR alpha and beta cDNA libraries were sequenced on the Illumina HiSeq platform with custom primers. Regarding the original processing steps: MiGEC was used to process raw reads and extract unique molecular identifiers, and MiXCR was used to find CDR3 positions. Recombination models were inferred per individual with the repgenHMM and IGoR tools using an EM algorithm. The analysis of shared clonotypes was done with the tcR package in R, with sharing normalized by the product of cloneset sizes. To study raw recombination without the effects of thymic and clonal selection, out-of-frame nonproductive sequences were analyzed. TCRdb reran the public reads through fastp at Q25 and MiXCR, keeping productive beta chains. Rows are combined by CDR3 protein, so each entry shows the most common genes and DNA. TCRdb's processing, not the study's, gives the V and J calls here. The sample contains approximately 210,000 distinct CDR3 sequences, approximately 9% of them found a single time. The ten largest clonotypes hold about 5.5% of the sample.

The CDR3 spans 16 residues, from the cysteine through the phenylalanine. Left in the record is the CDR3 DNA by itself, 48 bases read in frame from the first base. Looking up the germline V gene yields CDR1 SGHAT and CDR2 FQNNGV. Unmatched junction bases come to 6, with V trimmed by 5 bases and J by 4 bases. Concerning this clonotype itself: This clone's antigen is unknown. No much larger clone is present one base from it, and per-base qualities are unavailable.

Sequencing input: memory (CD45RO+) T cells sorted from blood. In light of the paper, this sample's cell subset or site label describes: CD45RO+ enriched T cells. The receptor chain draws on TRBV11-2 and TRBJ2-5; the central 14 bases match TRBD2. This clonotype originated in a woman aged 18-35 years in good health. The DNA reads as follows: TGTGCCAGCAGCCCGCTAGGGACTAGCGGGAGAGAGACCCAGTACTTC. It encodes CASSPLGTSGRETQYF.